Below, 18 T cell receptor beta chains from the same sample are listed, as sequenced in a study of blood T cell repertoires in COVID-19. The data were produced by immunoSEQ multiplex PCR, yet TCRdb's version contains in-frame clones alone and is incomplete. The data contain 250,000 or so clones, 75% to 90% of them singletons. Sample: peripheral blood. Receptor source: a woman between 35 and 50 years old who had recovered from COVID-19.

The V and J genes are TRBV18 and TRBJ1-2, with D uncertain. Trimming removed 8 bases at V and 2 bases at J, with 15 bases between. The CDR3 has 14 residues. Germline V gene lookup returns CDR1 KGHSH and CDR2 LQKENI. The DNA for the CDR3 is TGTGCCAGCACACTTTCAGAGGCCAACTATGGCTACACCTTC. Translation gives CASTLSEANYGYTF.

This clone was recorded only once. The chain combines TRBV15 with TRBJ1-6; a weak D match, TRBD1 (5 bases). There are 15 residues in the CDR3. CDR1 LNHNV and CDR2 YYDKDF come from the germline V gene (reference sequence). Deletions cut 0 bases from V and 7 bases from J, with 10 bases between. The CDR3 loop is CATSREISGNSPLHF. The CDR3 nucleotides read TGTGCCACCAGCAGAGAGATTTCAGGGAATTCACCCCTCCACTTT.

V and J are TRBV5-5 and TRBJ1-2, with 8 bases lining up with TRBD1. This CDR3 has 13 residues. The V gene end was trimmed by 0 bases and the J gene end by 7 bases; junction bases not matched to a gene: 2. Per germline, CDR1 SGHKS and CDR2 YYEKEE (reference sequence). The CDR3 DNA follows: TGTGCCAGCAGCTTGGGACAGGGGCCTGGCTACACCTTC. Translation: CASSLGQGPGYTF.

The chain employs TRBV4-1 and TRBJ2-1, with TRBD2 identical over 9 bases. Germline V gene data show CDR1 as MGHRA and CDR2 as YSYEKL. This CDR3 has 17 amino acids. V lost 4 bases, J lost 6 bases, and 13 bases stayed unmatched. This CDR3 reads CASSRPGGLAGSNEQFF. CDR3 in DNA: TGCGCCAGCAGCCGTCCGGGCGGGCTAGCGGGGTCCAATGAGCAGTTCTTC.

This chain connects TRBV2 to TRBJ2-7, with 10 bases lining up with TRBD2. The ends lost 5 bases at V and 0 bases at J; junction bases unmatched: 1. Germline CDR1 SNHLY, CDR2 FYNNEI. The CDR3 runs to 14 residues. CDR3 residues: CASSPSGGSYEQYF. The CDR3 nucleotides are TGTGCCAGCAGTCCTAGCGGGGGCTCCTACGAGCAGTACTTC.

V is TRBV12-5 and J is TRBJ2-7; TRBD2 agrees at 12 bases. The CDR3 runs to 15 residues. The V and J ends lost 4 bases and 2 bases, in that order; junction bases with no gene match: 3. In germline, CDR1 is LGHNT, CDR2 FRNRAP. The CDR3 region has the DNA TGTGCTAGTGGTTCCCGGACTAGCGGGACCTACGAGCAGTACGTC. Translated, it gives CASGSRTSGTYEQYV.

The chain is built from TRBV28 and TRBJ1-2, with a possible D match to TRBD1 (5 bases). CDR3 length: 12 amino acids. Trimming removed 3 bases from V and 5 bases from J, with 7 bases in between. Germline V gene sequence: CDR1 MDHEN, CDR2 SYDVKM. The CDR3 nucleotides are TGTGCCAGCAGTTTGGACAAATATGGCTACACCTTC. Translation: CASSLDKYGYTF.

The chain links TRBV28 to TRBJ2-2; possibly TRBD1 for D (6 bases). The CDR3 runs to 15 residues. Germline assignment: CDR1 MDHEN and CDR2 SYDVKM. V was pared by 5 bases and J by 1 base, with 11 bases between. CDR3 coding DNA: TGTGCCAGCAGTCTCAGACAGGTGAACACCGGGGAGCTGTTTTTT. Its translation is CASSLRQVNTGELFF.

This chain links TRBV5-4 with TRBJ2-7; 7 bases align to TRBD2. The ends lost 2 bases at V and 3 bases at J; junction bases unmatched: 2. The CDR3 runs 13 residues. Germline CDR1 and CDR2: SGHNT and YYREEE (reference sequence). The CDR3 here is CASSFGGGYEQYV. CDR3 DNA: TGTGCCAGCAGCTTTGGGGGGGGCTACGAGCAGTACGTC.

The chain has TRBV6-2 or TRBV6-3 and TRBJ2-7; 8 bases map to TRBD1. The germline CDR1 and CDR2 sequences are MNHEY and SVGEGT. This CDR3 has 13 residues. V lost 2 bases to trimming and J lost 7 bases; unmatched junction nucleotides: 4. The CDR3 nucleotides are TGTGCCAGCAGTTACCCCTACAGGGGGGAGCAGTACGTC. Encoded protein: CASSYPYRGEQYV.

The chain links TRBV2 to TRBJ1-1; D might be TRBD1 (5 bases). The V end lost 6 bases, the J end lost 4 bases, and 15 bases lay between the germline ends. The CDR3 spans 14 residues. Germline CDR1 and CDR2: SNHLY and FYNNEI. The CDR3 sequence is CASRTQGAATEAFF. The DNA for the CDR3 is TGTGCCAGCAGGACCCAGGGTGCGGCCACTGAAGCTTTCTTT.

This clone was observed a single time. The chain uses TRBV24-1 and TRBJ2-1; 10 positions match TRBD2. V lost 3 bases and J lost 2; bases outside the gene matches: 3. CDR3 size: 16 residues. In germline, CDR1 is KGHDR, CDR2 SFDVKD. DNA of the CDR3: TGTGCCACCAGTGATCCTAGCGGGAGACCCTACAATGAGCAGTTCTTC. As protein: CATSDPSGRPYNEQFF.

The genes are TRBV9 and TRBJ1-1; 12 bases match TRBD1. The length of the CDR3 is 15 residues. Germline trimming cut 6 bases from V and 8 bases from J; bases unmatched to any gene: 11. Per the germline V gene, CDR1 is SGDLS and CDR2 is YYNGEE. The CDR3 coding sequence is TGTGCCAGCACCCCTTTGGGGACAGGGGGCGCGGAAGCTTTCTTT. Translation: CASTPLGTGGAEAFF.

This clone was counted once. The V and J genes are TRBV12-5 and TRBJ2-1; 7 bases agree with TRBD2. The CDR3 has 15 amino acids. After removal of 1 base from V and 6 bases from J, the junction contained 6 bases not matched to a gene. Germline-derived CDR1 and CDR2 are LGHNT and FRNRAP. The CDR3 DNA reads TGTGCTAGTGGTTTGGGCGGGAGTTTCTTCAATGAGCAGTTCTTC. Its protein product is CASGLGGSFFNEQFF.

This clone has just a few counts. The chain recombines TRBV4-2 with TRBJ1-6, with 7 bases fitting TRBD1. There are 18 residues in the CDR3. Germline CDR1 is LGHNA and CDR2 is YNFKEQ. Germline trimming cut 0 bases from V and 8 bases from J; bases unmatched to any gene: 13. CDR3 sequence: CASSQDGGRRTGYSPLHF. Written as DNA, the CDR3 is TGTGCCAGCAGCCAAGATGGCGGGCGCAGGACAGGATATTCACCCCTCCACTTT.

This clone has just a few counts. This chain uses TRBV7-9 with TRBJ2-3; D gene unclear. The V gene's germline CDR1 is SEHNR and CDR2 FQNEAQ (reference sequence). The CDR3 has 14 amino acids. With 0 bases removed from V and 3 bases from J, the gap between germline ends came to 7 bases. The CDR3: CASSLALGTDTQYF. CDR3 coding DNA: TGTGCCAGCAGCTTAGCCCTAGGTACAGATACGCAGTATTTT.

V and J are TRBV19 and TRBJ2-1; D may be TRBD1 (6 bases). This CDR3 region has 13 residues. Trimming removed 4 bases at V and 8 bases at J, with 12 bases between. Per germline, CDR1 LNHDA and CDR2 SQIVND (reference sequence). This CDR3 is CASSTNRADEQFF. The CDR3 region has the DNA TGTGCCAGTAGTACAAACAGGGCGGATGAGCAGTTCTTC.

This chain uses TRBV12-3 or TRBV12-4 with TRBJ1-2; perhaps TRBD1 as D (6 bases). Trimming pared 6 bases from V and 8 bases from J, leaving 16 bases between. This CDR3 has 13 amino acids. This CDR3 reads CASRPRGGGGYTF. For the CDR3, the DNA is TGTGCCAGCAGACCGAGGGGGGGTGGCGGCTACACCTTC.